This T cell receptor (beta chain) stems from a study of CD8 T cells in ankylosing spondylitis. Study observations and caveats: Ankylosing spondylitis blood seemed to carry a telltale TCR beta motif made of fewer than 10 highly homologous variants. The study looked at matched synovial fluid samples from ankylosing spondylitis patients. Disease-linked clones were reported to be significantly enriched there.

This clonotype was seen many times. What it binds is unknown. MiXCR, run by TCRdb on the 5' RACE reads, gives a single entry per CDR3 protein. The sample has about 220,000 distinct CDR3 sequences, 5.5% to 7.5% seen once. CDR1 and CDR2 (germline): LGHNA, YSLEER. The length of the CDR3 is 15 residues. With V trimmed by 0 bases and J by 11 bases, 5 bases remained unmatched. This chain links TRBV4-3 with TRBJ2-4, with 12 bases identical to TRBD2. The sequencing input was blood, either unsorted or a sorted T cell fraction (not recorded which). The TCR was taken from a male donor with ankylosing spondylitis. CDR3 coding DNA: TGCGCCAGCAGCCAAGAAAGTCTAGCGGGGGGGGTTCAGTACTTC. Translated: CASSQESLAGGVQYF.